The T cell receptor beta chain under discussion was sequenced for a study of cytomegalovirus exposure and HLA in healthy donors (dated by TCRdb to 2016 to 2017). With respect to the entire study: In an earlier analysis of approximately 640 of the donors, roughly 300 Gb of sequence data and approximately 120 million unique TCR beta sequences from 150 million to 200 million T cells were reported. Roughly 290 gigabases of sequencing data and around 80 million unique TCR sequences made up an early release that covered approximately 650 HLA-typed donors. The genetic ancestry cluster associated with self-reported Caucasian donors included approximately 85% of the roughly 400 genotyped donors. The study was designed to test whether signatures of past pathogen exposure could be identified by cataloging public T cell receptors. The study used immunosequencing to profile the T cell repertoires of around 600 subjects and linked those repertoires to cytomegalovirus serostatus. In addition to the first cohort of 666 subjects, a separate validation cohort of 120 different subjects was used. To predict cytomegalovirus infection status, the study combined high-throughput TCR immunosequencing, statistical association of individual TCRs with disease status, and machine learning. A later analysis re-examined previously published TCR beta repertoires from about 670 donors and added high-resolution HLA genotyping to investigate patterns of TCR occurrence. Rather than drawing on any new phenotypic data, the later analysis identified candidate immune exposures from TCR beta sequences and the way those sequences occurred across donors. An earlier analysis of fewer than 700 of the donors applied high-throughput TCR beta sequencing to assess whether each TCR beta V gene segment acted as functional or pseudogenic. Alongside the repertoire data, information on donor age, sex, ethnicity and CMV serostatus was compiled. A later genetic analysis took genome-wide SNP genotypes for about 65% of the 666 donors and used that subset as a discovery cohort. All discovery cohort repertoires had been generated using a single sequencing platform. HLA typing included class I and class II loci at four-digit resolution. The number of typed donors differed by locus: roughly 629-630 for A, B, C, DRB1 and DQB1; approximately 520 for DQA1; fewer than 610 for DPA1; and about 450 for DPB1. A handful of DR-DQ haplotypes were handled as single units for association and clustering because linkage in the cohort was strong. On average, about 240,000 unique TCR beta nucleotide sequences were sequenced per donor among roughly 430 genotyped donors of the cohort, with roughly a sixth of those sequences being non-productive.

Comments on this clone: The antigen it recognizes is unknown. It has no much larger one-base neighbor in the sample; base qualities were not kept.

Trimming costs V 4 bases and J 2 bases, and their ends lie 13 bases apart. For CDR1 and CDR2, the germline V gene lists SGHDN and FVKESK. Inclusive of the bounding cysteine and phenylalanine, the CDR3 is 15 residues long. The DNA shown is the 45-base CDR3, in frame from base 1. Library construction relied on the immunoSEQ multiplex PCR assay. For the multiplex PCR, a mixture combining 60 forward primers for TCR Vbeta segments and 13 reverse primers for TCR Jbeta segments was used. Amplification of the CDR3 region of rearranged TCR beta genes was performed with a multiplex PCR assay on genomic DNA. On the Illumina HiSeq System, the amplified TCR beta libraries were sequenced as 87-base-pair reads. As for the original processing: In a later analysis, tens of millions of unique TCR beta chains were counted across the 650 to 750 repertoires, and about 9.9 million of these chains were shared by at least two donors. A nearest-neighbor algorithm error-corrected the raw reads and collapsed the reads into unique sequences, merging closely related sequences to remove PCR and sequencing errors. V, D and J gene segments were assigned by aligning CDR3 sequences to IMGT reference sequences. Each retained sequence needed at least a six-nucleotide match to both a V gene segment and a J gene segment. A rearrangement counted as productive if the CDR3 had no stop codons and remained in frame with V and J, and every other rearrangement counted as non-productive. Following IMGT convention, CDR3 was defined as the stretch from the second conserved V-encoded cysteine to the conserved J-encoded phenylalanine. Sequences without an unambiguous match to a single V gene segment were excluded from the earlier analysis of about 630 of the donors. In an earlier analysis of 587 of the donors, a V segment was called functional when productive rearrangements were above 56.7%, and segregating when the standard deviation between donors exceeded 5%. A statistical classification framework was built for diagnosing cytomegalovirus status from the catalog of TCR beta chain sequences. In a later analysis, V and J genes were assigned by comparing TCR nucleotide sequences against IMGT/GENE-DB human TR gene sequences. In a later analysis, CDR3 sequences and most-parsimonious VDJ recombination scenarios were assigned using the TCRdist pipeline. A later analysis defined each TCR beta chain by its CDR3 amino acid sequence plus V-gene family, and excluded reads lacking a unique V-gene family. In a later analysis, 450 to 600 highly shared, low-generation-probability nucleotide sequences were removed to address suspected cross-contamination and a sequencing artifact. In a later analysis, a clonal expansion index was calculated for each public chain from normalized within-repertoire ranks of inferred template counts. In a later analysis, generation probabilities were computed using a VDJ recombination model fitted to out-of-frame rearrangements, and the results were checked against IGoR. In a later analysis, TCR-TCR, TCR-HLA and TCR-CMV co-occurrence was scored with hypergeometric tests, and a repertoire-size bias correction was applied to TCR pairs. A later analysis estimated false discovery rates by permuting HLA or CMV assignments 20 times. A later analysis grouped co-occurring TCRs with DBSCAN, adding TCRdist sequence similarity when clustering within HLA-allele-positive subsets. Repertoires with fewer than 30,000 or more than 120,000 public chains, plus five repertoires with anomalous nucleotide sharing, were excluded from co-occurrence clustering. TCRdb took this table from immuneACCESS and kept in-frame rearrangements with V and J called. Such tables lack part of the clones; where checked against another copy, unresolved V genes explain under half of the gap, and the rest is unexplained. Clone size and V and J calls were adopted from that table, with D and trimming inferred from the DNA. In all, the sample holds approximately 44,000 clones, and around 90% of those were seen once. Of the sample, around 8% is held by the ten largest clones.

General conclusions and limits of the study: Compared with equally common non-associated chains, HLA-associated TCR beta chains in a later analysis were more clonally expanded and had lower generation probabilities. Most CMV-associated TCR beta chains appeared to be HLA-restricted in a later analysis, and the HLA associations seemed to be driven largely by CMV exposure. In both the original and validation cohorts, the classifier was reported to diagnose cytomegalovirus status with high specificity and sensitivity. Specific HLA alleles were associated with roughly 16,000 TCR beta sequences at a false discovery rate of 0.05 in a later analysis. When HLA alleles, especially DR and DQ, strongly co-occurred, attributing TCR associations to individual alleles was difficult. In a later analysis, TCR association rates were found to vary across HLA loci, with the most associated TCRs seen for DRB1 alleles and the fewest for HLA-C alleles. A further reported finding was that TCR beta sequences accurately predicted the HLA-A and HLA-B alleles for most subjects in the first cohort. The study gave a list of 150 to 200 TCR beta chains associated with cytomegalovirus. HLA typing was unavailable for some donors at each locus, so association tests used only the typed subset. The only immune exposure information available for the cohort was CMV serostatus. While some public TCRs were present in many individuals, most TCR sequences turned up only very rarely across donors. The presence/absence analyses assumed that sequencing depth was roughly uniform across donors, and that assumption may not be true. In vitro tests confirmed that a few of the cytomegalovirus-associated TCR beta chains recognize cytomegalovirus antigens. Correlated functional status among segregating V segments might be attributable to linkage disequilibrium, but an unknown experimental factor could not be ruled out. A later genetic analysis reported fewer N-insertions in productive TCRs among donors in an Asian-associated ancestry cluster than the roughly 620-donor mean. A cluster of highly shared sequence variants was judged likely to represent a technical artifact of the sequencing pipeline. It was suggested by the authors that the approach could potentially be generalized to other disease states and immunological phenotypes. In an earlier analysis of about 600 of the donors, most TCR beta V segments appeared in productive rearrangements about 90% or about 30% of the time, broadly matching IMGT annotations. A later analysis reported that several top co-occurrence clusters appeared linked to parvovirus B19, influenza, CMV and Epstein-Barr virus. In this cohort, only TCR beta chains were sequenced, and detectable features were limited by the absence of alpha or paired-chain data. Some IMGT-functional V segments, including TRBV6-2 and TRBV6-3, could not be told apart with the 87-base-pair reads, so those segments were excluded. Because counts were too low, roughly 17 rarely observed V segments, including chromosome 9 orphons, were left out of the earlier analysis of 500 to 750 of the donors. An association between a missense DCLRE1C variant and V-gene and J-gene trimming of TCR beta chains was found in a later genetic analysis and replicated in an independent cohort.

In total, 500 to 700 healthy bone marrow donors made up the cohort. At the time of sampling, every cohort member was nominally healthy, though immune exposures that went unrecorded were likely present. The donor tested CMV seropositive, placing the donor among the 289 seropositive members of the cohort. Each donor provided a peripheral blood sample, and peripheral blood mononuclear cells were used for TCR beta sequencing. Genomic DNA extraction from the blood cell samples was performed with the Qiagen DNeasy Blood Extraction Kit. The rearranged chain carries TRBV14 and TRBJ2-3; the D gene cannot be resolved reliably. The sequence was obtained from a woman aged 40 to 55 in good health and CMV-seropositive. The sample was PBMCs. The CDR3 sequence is CASSRERSYTDTQYF. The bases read TGTGCCAGCAGCCGCGAGAGGAGCTACACAGATACGCAGTATTTT.